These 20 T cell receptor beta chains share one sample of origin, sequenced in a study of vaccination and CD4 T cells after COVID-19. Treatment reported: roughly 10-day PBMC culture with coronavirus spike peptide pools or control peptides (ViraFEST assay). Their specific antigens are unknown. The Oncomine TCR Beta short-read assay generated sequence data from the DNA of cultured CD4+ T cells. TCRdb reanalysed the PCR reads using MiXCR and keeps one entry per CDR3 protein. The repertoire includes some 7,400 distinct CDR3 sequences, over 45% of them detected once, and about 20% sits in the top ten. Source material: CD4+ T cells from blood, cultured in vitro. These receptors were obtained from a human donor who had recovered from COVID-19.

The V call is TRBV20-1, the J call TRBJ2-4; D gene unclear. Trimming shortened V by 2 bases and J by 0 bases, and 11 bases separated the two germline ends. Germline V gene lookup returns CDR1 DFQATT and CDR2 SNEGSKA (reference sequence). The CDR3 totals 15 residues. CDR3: CSARLPTVAKNIQYF. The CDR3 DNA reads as TGCAGTGCTAGACTCCCGACGGTAGCCAAAAACATTCAGTACTTC.

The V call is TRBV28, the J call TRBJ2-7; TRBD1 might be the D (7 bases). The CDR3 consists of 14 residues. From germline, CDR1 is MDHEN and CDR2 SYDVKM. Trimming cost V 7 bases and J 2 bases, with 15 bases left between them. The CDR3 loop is CASTTQGRTYEQYF. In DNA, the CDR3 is TGTGCCAGCACAACACAGGGGAGGACCTACGAGCAGTACTTC.

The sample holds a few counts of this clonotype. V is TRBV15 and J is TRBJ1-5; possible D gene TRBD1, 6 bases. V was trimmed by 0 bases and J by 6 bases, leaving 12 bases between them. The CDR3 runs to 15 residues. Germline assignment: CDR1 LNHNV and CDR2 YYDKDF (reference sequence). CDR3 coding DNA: TGTGCCACCAGCAGAGATTACGGGGGGCCTCAGCCCCAGCATTTT. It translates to CATSRDYGGPQPQHF.

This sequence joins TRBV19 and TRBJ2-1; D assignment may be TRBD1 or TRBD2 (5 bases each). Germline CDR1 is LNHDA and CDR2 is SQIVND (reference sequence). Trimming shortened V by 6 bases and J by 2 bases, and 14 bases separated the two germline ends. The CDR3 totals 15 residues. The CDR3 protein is CASSLRDHPYNEQFF. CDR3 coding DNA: TGTGCCAGTAGCCTTCGGGACCACCCCTACAATGAGCAGTTCTTC.

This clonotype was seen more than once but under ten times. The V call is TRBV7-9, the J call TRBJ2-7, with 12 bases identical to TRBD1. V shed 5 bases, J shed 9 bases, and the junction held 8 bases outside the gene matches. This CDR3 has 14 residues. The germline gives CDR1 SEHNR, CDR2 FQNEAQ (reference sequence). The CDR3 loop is CASSIGTGGGGQYF. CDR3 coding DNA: TGTGCCAGCAGCATCGGGACAGGGGGCGGCGGGCAGTACTTC. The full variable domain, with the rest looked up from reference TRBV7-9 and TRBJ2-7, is DTGVSQNPRHKITKRGQNVTFRCDPISEHNRLYWYRQTLGQGPEFLTYFQNEAQLEKSRLLSDRFSAERPKGSFSTLEIQRTEQGDSAMYLCASSIGTGGGGQYFGPGTRLTVT.

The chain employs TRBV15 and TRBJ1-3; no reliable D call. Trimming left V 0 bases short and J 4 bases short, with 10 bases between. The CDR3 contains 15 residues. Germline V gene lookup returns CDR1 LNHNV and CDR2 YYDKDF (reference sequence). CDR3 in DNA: TGTGCCACCAGCAGAGAAGGAGGATCAGGAAACACCATATATTTT. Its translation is CATSREGGSGNTIYF.

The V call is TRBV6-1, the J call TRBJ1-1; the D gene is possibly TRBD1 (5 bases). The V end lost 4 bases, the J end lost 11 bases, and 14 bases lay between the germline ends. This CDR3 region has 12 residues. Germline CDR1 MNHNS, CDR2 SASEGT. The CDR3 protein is CASSVVGRAAFF. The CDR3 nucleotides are TGTGCCAGCAGTGTTGTAGGCAGGGCGGCTTTCTTT.

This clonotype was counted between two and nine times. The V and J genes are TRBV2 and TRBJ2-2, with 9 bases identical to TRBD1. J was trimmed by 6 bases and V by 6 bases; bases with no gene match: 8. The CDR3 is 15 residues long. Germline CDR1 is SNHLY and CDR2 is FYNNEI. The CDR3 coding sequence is TGTGCCAGCAGGGGAGACAGGGGGTCGTCCGGGGAGCTGTTTTTT. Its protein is CASRGDRGSSGELFF.

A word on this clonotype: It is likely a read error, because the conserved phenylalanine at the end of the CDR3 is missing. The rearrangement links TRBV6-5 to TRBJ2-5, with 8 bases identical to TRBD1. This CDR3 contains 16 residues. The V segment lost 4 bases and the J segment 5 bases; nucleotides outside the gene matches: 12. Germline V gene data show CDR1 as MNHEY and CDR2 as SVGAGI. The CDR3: CASSSGQGLPRETQYL. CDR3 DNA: TGTGCCAGCAGTTCAGGACAGGGCCTCCCGCGCGAGACCCAGTACCTC.

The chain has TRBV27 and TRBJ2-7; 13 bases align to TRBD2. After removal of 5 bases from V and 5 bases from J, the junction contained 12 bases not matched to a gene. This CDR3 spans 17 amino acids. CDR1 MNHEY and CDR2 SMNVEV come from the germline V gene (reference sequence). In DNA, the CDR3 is TGTGCCAGCAGTCCGGGGCCCCTGGGACTAGCGGGAAACGAGCAGTACTTC. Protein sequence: CASSPGPLGLAGNEQYF.

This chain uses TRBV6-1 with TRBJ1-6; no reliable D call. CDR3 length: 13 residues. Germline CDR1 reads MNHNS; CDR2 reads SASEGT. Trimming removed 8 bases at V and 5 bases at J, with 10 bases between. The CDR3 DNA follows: TGTGCCAGCCGGTCACAGCATAATTCACCCCTCCACTTT. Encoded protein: CASRSQHNSPLHF.

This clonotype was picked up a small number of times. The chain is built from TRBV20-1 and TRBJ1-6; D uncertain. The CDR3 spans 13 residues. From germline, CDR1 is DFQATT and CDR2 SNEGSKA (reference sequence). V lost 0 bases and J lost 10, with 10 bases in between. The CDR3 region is CSARDSRWSPLHF. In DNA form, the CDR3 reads TGCAGTGCTAGAGATAGTCGGTGGTCACCCCTCCACTTT.

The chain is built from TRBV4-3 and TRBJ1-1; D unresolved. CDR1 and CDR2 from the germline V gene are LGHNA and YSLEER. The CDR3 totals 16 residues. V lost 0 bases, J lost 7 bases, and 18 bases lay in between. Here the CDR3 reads CASSQEWAQAAHEAFF. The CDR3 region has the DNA TGCGCCAGCAGCCAAGAGTGGGCCCAGGCGGCACATGAAGCTTTCTTT.

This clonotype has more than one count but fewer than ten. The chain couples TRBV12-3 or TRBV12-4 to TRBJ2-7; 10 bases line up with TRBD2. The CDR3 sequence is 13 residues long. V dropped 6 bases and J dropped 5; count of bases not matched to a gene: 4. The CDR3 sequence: CASSILAGHEQYF. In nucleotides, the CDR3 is TGTGCCAGCAGCATACTAGCGGGGCACGAGCAGTACTTC.

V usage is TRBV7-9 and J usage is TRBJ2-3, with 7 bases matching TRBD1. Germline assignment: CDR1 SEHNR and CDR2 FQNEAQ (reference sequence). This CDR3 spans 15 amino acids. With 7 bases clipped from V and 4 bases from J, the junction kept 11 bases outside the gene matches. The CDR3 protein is CASKATGNFADTQYF. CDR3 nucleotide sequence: TGTGCCAGCAAGGCGACAGGGAATTTCGCAGATACGCAGTATTTT.

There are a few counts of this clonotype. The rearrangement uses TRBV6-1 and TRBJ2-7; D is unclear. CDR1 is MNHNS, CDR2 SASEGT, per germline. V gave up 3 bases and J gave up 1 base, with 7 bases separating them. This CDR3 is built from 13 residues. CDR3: CASSEMGSYEQYF. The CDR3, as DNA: TGTGCCAGCAGTGAGATGGGTTCCTACGAGCAGTACTTC.

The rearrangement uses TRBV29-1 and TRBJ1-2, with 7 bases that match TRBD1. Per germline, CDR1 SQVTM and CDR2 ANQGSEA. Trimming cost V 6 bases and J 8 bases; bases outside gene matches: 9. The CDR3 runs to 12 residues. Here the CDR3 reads CSVYRGSGGYTF. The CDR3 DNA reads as TGCAGCGTGTACAGGGGATCGGGCGGCTACACCTTC.

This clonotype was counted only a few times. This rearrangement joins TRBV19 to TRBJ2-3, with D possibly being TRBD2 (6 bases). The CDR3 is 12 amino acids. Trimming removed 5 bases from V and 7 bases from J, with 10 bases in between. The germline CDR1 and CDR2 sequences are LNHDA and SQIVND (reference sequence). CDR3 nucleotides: TGTGCCAGTAGTGAACTAGCCCATACGCAGTATTTT. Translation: CASSELAHTQYF.

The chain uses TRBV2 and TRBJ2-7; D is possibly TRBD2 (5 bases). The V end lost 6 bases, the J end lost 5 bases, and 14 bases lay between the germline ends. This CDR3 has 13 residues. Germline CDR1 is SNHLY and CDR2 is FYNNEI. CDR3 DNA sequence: TGTGCCAGCAGATCGCGAGGACTGGACGAGCAGTACTTC. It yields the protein CASRSRGLDEQYF.

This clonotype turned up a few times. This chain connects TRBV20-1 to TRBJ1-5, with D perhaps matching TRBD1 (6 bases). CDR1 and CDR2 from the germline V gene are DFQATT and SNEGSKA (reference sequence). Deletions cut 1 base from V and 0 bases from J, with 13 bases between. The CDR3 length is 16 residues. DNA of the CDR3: TGCAGTGCTAGAGTAGCGGGGGCGGTTAGCAATCAGCCCCAGCATTTT. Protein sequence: CSARVAGAVSNQPQHF.